The following is a T cell receptor beta chain sequence with its context. Its antigen is still unknown. The source of the sample is a study of cytomegalovirus exposure and HLA in healthy donors. Study-wide results and caveats: The study designated 150 or so TCR beta chains cytomegalovirus-associated. In a later analysis, V- and J-gene trimming of beta chains associated with a DCLRE1C missense variant, replicated independently.

This CDR3 comprises 16 residues. CDR1 and CDR2 from the germline V gene are MNHNS and SASEGT. Unmatched junction bases numbered 7, after V lost 2 bases and J lost 0 bases. Use of 60 Vbeta and 13 Jbeta primers characterized the PCR. Source study methods: Later, an analysis found around 80 million unique TCR beta chains, and 9.5 million to 12 million of these were shared. TCRdb's copy holds only in-frame clones and misses some; the assay was immunoSEQ multiplex PCR. From that table come the V and J calls and clone size; the DNA was used to work out D and trimming. The sample shows roughly 120,000 clones, 77% of them seen only once.

This clonotype was obtained from a human donor in good health. The chain employs TRBV6-1 and TRBJ2-7; TRBD1 matches 7 bases. Specimen: PBMCs. CDR3 sequence (DNA): TGTGCCAGCAGTGAACTCCCGGGACAGAGCTCCTACGAGCAGTACTTC. It specifies CASSELPGQSSYEQYF.